This entry lists 32 T cell receptor beta chains sequenced from one sample in a study of blood T cell repertoires in COVID-19. The protocol was immunoSEQ multiplex PCR, while the TCRdb copy is restricted to in-frame clones and leaves out a portion. This sample has a few hundred thousand clones, with 84% found just once. Source material: peripheral blood. The receptor source for this set is a person aged 70 to 85 with COVID-19, enrolled during active disease.

This chain joins TRBV4-1 and TRBJ2-7, with a possible D match to TRBD1 (6 bases). V was shortened by 1 base and J by 4 bases, with 11 bases between the two germline ends. The CDR3 spans 14 residues. Looked up from germline, CDR1 is MGHRA and CDR2 is YSYEKL. The CDR3, as DNA: TGCGCCAGCAGCCAAGGCAGGGGCGGGTACGAGCAGTACTTC. It is translated as CASSQGRGGYEQYF.

This chain connects TRBV19 to TRBJ2-1; D perhaps matches TRBD1 (6 bases). V was cut by 3 bases and J by 4 bases, with 10 bases left in between. The germline V gene encodes CDR1 LNHDA and CDR2 SQIVND (reference sequence). The CDR3 runs to 14 residues. CDR3 sequence (DNA): TGTGCCAGTAGTATGAGACAGGAGTACAATGAGCAGTTCTTC. This translates into CASSMRQEYNEQFF. Variable domain in full (rest from reference TRBV19 and TRBJ2-1): DGGITQSPKYLFRKEGQNVTLSCEQNLNHDAMYWYRQDPGQGLRLIYYSQIVNDFQKGDIAEGYSVSREKKESFPLTVTSAQKNPTAFYLCASSMRQEYNEQFFGPGTRLTVL.

The CDR3 coding sequence is TGTGCCAGCAGCTCCTCACAGGCGTACCAAGAGACCCAGTACTTC. It yields the protein CASSSSQAYQETQYF. This chain links TRBV7-2 with TRBJ2-5, with D perhaps matching TRBD1 (5 bases). V shed 4 bases and J shed 0 bases, with 12 bases lying between them. This CDR3 contains 15 residues. Germline CDR1 reads SGHTA; CDR2 reads FQGNSA.

V gene TRBV7-7 combines with J gene TRBJ2-7; TRBD1 aligns across 8 bases. CDR1 and CDR2 (germline): SSHAT, FNYEAQ (reference sequence). The CDR3 totals 13 residues. V was clipped by 5 bases and J by 3 bases; unmatched bases: 3. The CDR3 region has the DNA TGTGCCAGCAGCCATGGACAGGGCTACGAGCAGTACTTC. Its translation: CASSHGQGYEQYF. The full variable domain, its missing parts supplied by reference TRBV7-7 and TRBJ2-7, is GAGVSQSPRYKVTKRGQDVTLRCDPISSHATLYWYQQALGQGPEFLTYFNYEAQPDKSGLPSDRFSAERPEGSISTLTIQRTEQRDSAMYRCASSHGQGYEQYFGPGTRLTVT.

The V call is TRBV2, the J call TRBJ2-5; D not resolved. The germline V gene has CDR1 SNHLY and CDR2 FYNNEI. The CDR3 length is 13 residues. The V gene lost 3 bases and the J gene lost 2 bases, with 7 bases spanning the gap. DNA for the CDR3: TGTGCCAGCAGTGAGGGCAGACAAGAGACCCAGTACTTC. Translation gives CASSEGRQETQYF.

V and J are TRBV28 and TRBJ2-4, with D possibly being TRBD1 (5 bases). V lost 2 bases and J 1 base, leaving 9 bases between the germline ends. CDR3 length: 15 residues. CDR1 is MDHEN and CDR2 is SYDVKM in the germline V gene. The CDR3 DNA sequence: TGTGCCAGCAGTTTAAGGGCAGGGGCCAAAAACATTCAGTACTTC. It is translated as CASSLRAGAKNIQYF.

This sequence joins TRBV6-5 and TRBJ1-2; D is perhaps TRBD1 (5 bases). Trimming cost V 3 bases and J 7 bases, with 12 bases left between them. Germline V gene sequence: CDR1 MNHEY, CDR2 SVGAGI. The CDR3 sequence is 13 residues long. In nucleotides, the CDR3 is TGTGCCAGCAGTTATGTTCAGGGAAGTGGCTACACCTTC. This gives the protein CASSYVQGSGYTF.

The genes are TRBV11-2 and TRBJ2-1; 8 nucleotides align to TRBD2. There are 14 residues in the CDR3. The V and J ends lost 7 bases and 12 bases, in that order; junction bases with no gene match: 14. Germline V gene sequence: CDR1 SGHAT, CDR2 FQNNGV. As DNA, the CDR3 is TGTGCCAGCATCAAAGCGGGAGAGGGGGGAGGGCAGTTCTTC. Translation: CASIKAGEGGGQFF.

A few counts support this clone. The CDR3 DNA reads as TGTGCCAGCAGTCAATATAGCGGGTCTAGCACAGATACGCAGTATTTT. Translating it yields CASSQYSGSSTDTQYF. V and J are TRBV7-6 and TRBJ2-3; 7 bases are shared with TRBD2. This CDR3 spans 16 amino acids. Germline assignment: CDR1 SGHVS and CDR2 FNYEAQ. V was clipped by 6 bases and J by 0 bases; unmatched bases: 9.

This sequence joins TRBV3-1 (or the pseudogene TRBV3-2) and TRBJ2-3, with 7 nucleotides matching TRBD2. CDR3 length: 15 amino acids. V shed 2 bases and J 2 bases; nucleotides not matched to a gene: 4. Germline V gene sequence: CDR1 LGHDT, CDR2 YNNKEL (reference sequence). The CDR3 is CASSQRAGNTDTQYF. CDR3 nucleotides: TGTGCCAGCAGCCAAAGAGCGGGGAACACAGATACGCAGTATTTT.

Concerning this clone: Other DNA sequences in the same sample also yield this CDR3. The chain links TRBV12-3 or TRBV12-4 to TRBJ1-2; D is uncertain. The CDR3 consists of 12 residues. Trimming stripped 3 bases from V and 7 bases from J, with 9 bases between. CDR3: CASSLTGSGYTF. The CDR3 DNA reads TGTGCCAGCAGTTTGACCGGGAGTGGCTACACCTTC.

The genes are TRBV30 and TRBJ1-1, with no clear D. CDR3 length: 12 amino acids. Looked up from germline, CDR1 is GTSNPN and CDR2 is SVGIG (reference sequence). With 2 bases removed from V and 5 bases from J, the gap between germline ends came to 9 bases. The CDR3 nucleotides are TGTGCCTGGAGTCGGGGAGGGACTGAAGCTTTCTTT. Translation: CAWSRGGTEAFF.

The chain employs TRBV19 and TRBJ2-7, with a possible D match to TRBD2 (6 bases). Germline CDR1 reads LNHDA; CDR2 reads SQIVND (reference sequence). Trimming stripped 5 bases from V and 10 bases from J, with 12 bases between. The CDR3 totals 11 residues. In DNA form, the CDR3 reads TGTGCCAGTAGTCCGGGGGAGTCACAGTACTTC. Its translation: CASSPGESQYF.

This chain joins TRBV10-3 and TRBJ1-1, with 7 positions matching TRBD1. With V trimmed by 1 base and J by 0 bases, 11 bases remained unmatched. Germline CDR1 reads ENHRY; CDR2 reads SYGVKD. The CDR3 runs to 18 residues. CDR3: CAISEFEGAARMNTEAFF. The CDR3 nucleotides read TGTGCCATCAGTGAGTTCGAGGGGGCGGCGAGGATGAACACTGAAGCTTTCTTT.

V is TRBV4-3 and J is TRBJ1-3; tentative D call: TRBD1 (5 bases). The V gene's germline CDR1 is LGHNA and CDR2 YSLEER. The V gene lost 4 bases and the J gene lost 4 bases, with 11 bases spanning the gap. This CDR3 has 14 amino acids. The CDR3 coding sequence is TGCGCCAGCAGCCCGGGGGTAACGGGAAACACCATATATTTT. As protein: CASSPGVTGNTIYF.

The J gene is TRBJ2-3, the V gene TRBV5-4, with D unresolved. Trimming removed 3 bases from V and 0 bases from J, with 11 bases in between. The CDR3 extends over 15 amino acids. CDR1 and CDR2 from the germline V gene are SGHNT and YYREEE (reference sequence). CDR3 region: CASSSGHASTDTQYF. CDR3 DNA sequence: TGTGCCAGCAGCTCAGGCCATGCTAGCACAGATACGCAGTATTTT.

The CDR3 here is CASSQVTGALVAYGYTF. As DNA, the CDR3 is TGCGCCAGCAGCCAAGTAACAGGCGCTCTTGTTGCCTATGGCTACACCTTC. The V and J genes are TRBV4-3 and TRBJ1-2; D perhaps matches TRBD1 (5 bases). Germline V gene data show CDR1 as LGHNA and CDR2 as YSLEER. V was clipped by 1 base and J by 4 bases, with 19 bases between them. The CDR3 contains 17 residues.

This chain links TRBV12-3 or TRBV12-4 with TRBJ1-1; the D is unclear. This CDR3 has 13 residues. Trimming took 5 bases from V and 2 from J, leaving 9 bases between them. The CDR3 loop reads CASSLGVNTEAFF. The CDR3 nucleotides read TGTGCCAGCAGTCTGGGCGTCAACACTGAAGCTTTCTTT.

The gene calls are TRBV18 and TRBJ1-1; D might be TRBD1 (5 bases). The CDR3 is 15 residues long. Germline-derived CDR1 and CDR2 are KGHSH and LQKENI. Trimming took 3 bases from V and 4 from J, leaving 15 bases between them. As DNA, the CDR3 is TGTGCCAGCTCACCCCAGGGCCTCGGGGGCACTGAAGCTTTCTTT. Translating it yields CASSPQGLGGTEAFF. The full variable domain, its missing parts supplied by reference TRBV18 and TRBJ1-1, is NAGVMQNPRHLVRRRGQEARLRCSPMKGHSHVYWYRQLPEEGLKFMVYLQKENIIDESGMPKERFSAEFPKEGPSILRIQQVVRGDSAAYFCASSPQGLGGTEAFFGQGTRLTVV.

This chain joins TRBV5-1 and TRBJ2-3, with TRBD2 identical over 15 bases. J gave up 4 bases and V 0 bases, and 3 bases lay outside the gene matches. The length of the CDR3 is 17 residues. Germline CDR1 and CDR2: SGHRS and YFSETQ. The CDR3 nucleotides read TGCGCCAGCAGCTTGGGAGGACTAGCGGGGGGGGCAGATACGCAGTATTTT. The encoded protein is CASSLGGLAGGADTQYF.

J is TRBJ1-6 and V is TRBV6-5; TRBD1 agrees at 7 bases. The CDR3 spans 15 residues. Germline V gives CDR1 MNHEY, CDR2 SVGAGI. Trimming at V came to 2 bases and at J to 7 bases, leaving 5 bases not matched to a gene. CDR3 in amino acids: CASSYRQGENSPLHF. CDR3 nucleotides: TGTGCCAGCAGTTACCGACAGGGAGAAAATTCACCCCTCCACTTT.

The gene calls are TRBV4-3 and TRBJ2-1, with 7 bases identical to TRBD2. The CDR3 sequence is 16 residues long. CDR1 and CDR2 from the germline V gene are LGHNA and YSLEER. V dropped 1 base and J dropped 6; count of bases not matched to a gene: 9. CDR3 DNA: TGCGCCAGCAGCCAAGGTCGTGCTGGACTAGGCAATGAGCAGTTCTTC. This sequence encodes CASSQGRAGLGNEQFF.

The chain links TRBV20-1 to TRBJ2-7; D not certain. Trimming left V 6 bases short and J 4 bases short, with 10 bases between. There are 11 residues in the CDR3. Germline V CDR1 and CDR2: DFQATT, SNEGSKA (reference sequence). In DNA, the CDR3 is TGCAGTGCCTCTAGAGTGTACGAGCAGTACTTC. Its protein is CSASRVYEQYF.

This chain links TRBV28 with TRBJ2-3; D uncertain. Trimming took 6 bases from V and 2 from J, leaving 9 bases between them. This CDR3 spans 13 amino acids. CDR1 and CDR2 (germline): MDHEN, SYDVKM. The CDR3, as DNA: TGTGCCAGCAGCCCGGTTTCCACAGATACGCAGTATTTT. Translated, it gives CASSPVSTDTQYF.

This sequence joins TRBV7-9 and TRBJ2-5, with TRBD2 matching over 10 bases. V was pared by 6 bases and J by 5 bases, with 6 bases of the junction left unmatched. This CDR3 is 14 amino acids long. The germline V gene has CDR1 SEHNR and CDR2 FQNEAQ (reference sequence). The CDR3, as DNA: TGTGCCAGCAGTGCTAGCGGGGGCCCGGAGACCCAGTACTTC. Translation gives CASSASGGPETQYF.

The V and J genes are TRBV11-2 and TRBJ2-7; TRBD2 agrees at 7 bases. The CDR3 has 15 amino acids. Germline lookup yields CDR1 SGHAT and CDR2 FQNNGV. The trim removed 4 bases at V and 5 bases at J, leaving 11 bases unmatched. The CDR3 nucleotides are TGTGCCAGCAGCTCCCTCGCGGGAGAGTTCCACGAGCAGTACTTC. The encoded protein is CASSSLAGEFHEQYF.

This rearrangement joins TRBV28 to TRBJ2-7; D is unresolved. This CDR3 has 11 residues. V lost 5 bases, J lost 4 bases, and 6 bases lay in between. Per germline, CDR1 MDHEN and CDR2 SYDVKM. CDR3 nucleotides: TGTGCCAGCAGTGTGGAGTACGAGCAGTACTTC. Translation: CASSVEYEQYF.

The sample holds one count of this clone. J is TRBJ1-2 and V is TRBV30, with 8 bases matching TRBD1. After removal of 0 bases from V and 4 bases from J, the junction contained 7 bases not matched to a gene. CDR1 and CDR2 from the germline V gene are GTSNPN and SVGIG (reference sequence). The CDR3 is made up of 15 amino acids. CDR3 loop: CAWSVSQGAGYGYTF. Here the CDR3 DNA reads TGTGCCTGGAGTGTATCCCAGGGGGCGGGCTATGGCTACACCTTC.

The gene calls are TRBV19 and TRBJ2-1; the D gene is possibly TRBD1 (5 bases). This CDR3 has 14 residues. Germline CDR1 reads LNHDA; CDR2 reads SQIVND (reference sequence). Trimming pared 5 bases from V and 3 bases from J, leaving 11 bases between. The CDR3 sequence: CASSGMDNYNEQFF. DNA of the CDR3: TGTGCCAGTAGTGGGATGGACAACTACAATGAGCAGTTCTTC.

V gene TRBV5-6 combines with J gene TRBJ1-3, with D possibly matching TRBD1 (5 bases). This CDR3 has 15 amino acids. V dropped 1 base and J dropped 2 bases, with 10 bases sitting between them. Germline-derived CDR1 and CDR2 are SGHDT and YYEEEE. The CDR3 sequence is CASSLRQGAGNTIYF. Written as DNA, the CDR3 is TGTGCCAGCAGCTTGCGTCAGGGTGCTGGAAACACCATATATTTT. Full variable domain (missing parts from reference TRBV5-6 and TRBJ1-3): DAGVTQSPTHLIKTRGQQVTLRCSPKSGHDTVSWYQQALGQGPQFIFQYYEEEERQRGNFPDRFSGHQFPNYSSELNVNALLLGDSALYLCASSLRQGAGNTIYFGEGSWLTVV.

The V gene is TRBV5-8, the J gene TRBJ2-7; D perhaps matches TRBD2 (5 bases). Germline V gene data show CDR1 as SGHTS and CDR2 as YDEGEE. The V end was cut by 0 bases, the J end by 0 bases, with 7 bases between. CDR3 length: 14 residues. The CDR3 bases are TGTGCCAGCAGCTTGGGAGGGAGCTCCTACGAGCAGTACTTC. Protein product: CASSLGGSSYEQYF.

This sequence joins TRBV7-2 and TRBJ2-7, with TRBD1 matching 10 bases. This CDR3 has 15 residues. Trimming took 5 bases from V and 5 from J; bases not matched to a gene: 9. Germline CDR1 reads SGHTA; CDR2 reads FQGNSA. CDR3 in DNA: TGTGCCAGCAGCGCTCAGGGACAGGGGACCCACGAGCAGTACTTC. This codes for CASSAQGQGTHEQYF.